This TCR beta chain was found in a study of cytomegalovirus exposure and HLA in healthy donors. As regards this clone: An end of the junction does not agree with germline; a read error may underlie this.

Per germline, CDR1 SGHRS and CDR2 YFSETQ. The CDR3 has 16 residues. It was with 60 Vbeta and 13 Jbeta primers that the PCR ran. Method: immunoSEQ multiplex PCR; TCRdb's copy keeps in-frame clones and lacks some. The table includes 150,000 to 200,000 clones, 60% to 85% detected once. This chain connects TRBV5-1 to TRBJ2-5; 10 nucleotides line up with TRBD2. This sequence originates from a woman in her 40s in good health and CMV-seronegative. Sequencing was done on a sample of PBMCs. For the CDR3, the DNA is TGCGTCAGCAGCTCGGGACTAGCGAGACTTCAAGAGACCCAGTACTTC. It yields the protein CVSSSGLARLQETQYF.